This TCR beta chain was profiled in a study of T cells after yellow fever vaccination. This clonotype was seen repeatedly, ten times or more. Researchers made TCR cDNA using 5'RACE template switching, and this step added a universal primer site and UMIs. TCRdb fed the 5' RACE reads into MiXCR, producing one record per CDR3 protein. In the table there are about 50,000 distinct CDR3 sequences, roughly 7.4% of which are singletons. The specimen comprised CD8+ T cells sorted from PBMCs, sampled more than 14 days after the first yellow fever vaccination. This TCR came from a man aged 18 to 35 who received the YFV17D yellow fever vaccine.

The CDR3 region is CASSPDADRPNTEAFF. The CDR3 region has the DNA TGTGCCAGCAGCCCTGACGCCGACAGACCAAACACTGAAGCTTTCTTT. The chain has TRBV7-9 and TRBJ1-1, with D possibly TRBD1 on 5 matching bases. From germline, CDR1 is SEHNR and CDR2 FQNEAQ (reference sequence). The CDR3 loop spans 16 amino acids. Deletions cut 5 bases from V and 2 bases from J, with 18 bases between.